Each of the 23 T cell receptor beta chains below was sequenced from the same sample in a study of tumor-infiltrating lymphocytes in localized non-small cell lung cancer (dated by TCRdb to about 2021). Library preparation used the immunoSEQ multiplex PCR assay. TCRdb's version of the immuneACCESS table is confined to in-frame rearrangements and falls short of the full clone set. An unresolved V gene accounts for under half of the shortfall where checked; the remainder is of unknown origin. This sample is represented by 9,500 to 11,000 clones; about 75% of them were singletons. About 18% of the sample lies in the top ten. The specimen sequenced was uninvolved lung tissue not adjacent to the tumor. The receptors shown here come from a human donor with non-small cell lung cancer.

This clone has just a few counts. V and J are TRBV5-4 and TRBJ2-2; 7 bases map to TRBD2. CDR1 SGHNT and CDR2 YYREEE come from the germline V gene (reference sequence). After removal of 5 bases from V and 3 bases from J, the junction contained 7 bases not matched to a gene. CDR3 length equals 15 residues. The DNA for the CDR3 is TGTGCCAGCAGTAGGTTGGCGGGAGACACCGGGGAGCTGTTTTTT. Its protein product is CASSRLAGDTGELFF.

The chain is built from TRBV30 and TRBJ2-3; D remains unclear. V lost 3 bases, J lost 2 bases, and 6 bases lay in between. The CDR3 has 12 residues. Germline lookup yields CDR1 GTSNPN and CDR2 SVGIG (reference sequence). The CDR3 bases are TGTGCCTGGAGCAGGAACACAGATACGCAGTATTTT. Its protein is CAWSRNTDTQYF.

The chain uses TRBV2 and TRBJ1-6; tentative D call: TRBD1 (6 bases). The CDR3 extends over 15 amino acids. Germline lookup yields CDR1 SNHLY and CDR2 FYNNEI. The V end lost 6 bases, the J end lost 9 bases, and 18 bases lay between the germline ends. The CDR3 sequence: CASSYATGLASPLHF. DNA of the CDR3: TGTGCCAGCAGCTATGCTACAGGGTTGGCTTCACCCCTCCACTTT.

The CDR3: CAISESGGGYEQYF. In DNA, the CDR3 is TGTGCCATCAGTGAGTCGGGGGGGGGCTACGAGCAGTACTTC. V gene TRBV10-3 combines with J gene TRBJ2-7, with 7 bases that match TRBD2. CDR3 length: 14 residues. V shed 0 bases, J shed 3 bases, and the junction held 2 bases outside the gene matches. CDR1 and CDR2 (germline): ENHRY, SYGVKD.

The chain combines TRBV11-2 with TRBJ2-7, with D maybe TRBD1 (5 bases). This CDR3 has 16 residues. The V end was cut by 5 bases, the J end by 1 base, with 18 bases between. Germline V gene lookup returns CDR1 SGHAT and CDR2 FQNNGV. This CDR3 reads CASSPLYWGSSYEQYF. CDR3 nucleotides: TGTGCCAGCAGCCCATTGTACTGGGGCAGTTCCTACGAGCAGTACTTC.

This clone was counted a few times. The chain has TRBV28 and TRBJ2-7; a weak D match, TRBD1 (7 bases). This CDR3 is built from 14 residues. The germline V gene has CDR1 MDHEN and CDR2 SYDVKM. The V end was cut by 3 bases, the J end by 1 base, with 10 bases between. CDR3: CASSFRGESYEQYF. CDR3 DNA: TGTGCCAGCAGTTTCAGGGGGGAATCCTACGAGCAGTACTTC.

The chain employs TRBV9 and TRBJ2-1, with D maybe TRBD2 (5 bases). V was pared by 3 bases and J by 2 bases, with 15 bases between. This CDR3 has 16 residues. CDR1 and CDR2 from the germline V gene are SGDLS and YYNGEE. The CDR3: CASSAPQRDTYNEQFF. Written as DNA, the CDR3 is TGTGCCAGCAGCGCCCCCCAGAGGGATACCTACAATGAGCAGTTCTTC.

This chain connects TRBV29-1 to TRBJ2-7; D might be TRBD2 (6 bases). The germline gives CDR1 SQVTM, CDR2 ANQGSEA. Trimming stripped 7 bases from V and 7 bases from J, with 17 bases between. The CDR3 runs to 12 residues. The CDR3 region has the DNA TGCAGCGGGAGGGACCCCCTTGGGGAGCAGTACTTC. Residues: CSGRDPLGEQYF.

The J gene is TRBJ2-1, the V gene TRBV7-9; D is perhaps TRBD2 (6 bases). The V gene's germline CDR1 is SEHNR and CDR2 FQNEAQ (reference sequence). The CDR3 extends over 14 amino acids. Trimming left V 5 bases short and J 11 bases short, with 19 bases between. The CDR3 sequence is CASSLSLPGVQQFF. The CDR3 bases are TGTGCCAGCAGCCTTAGCCTCCCGGGAGTTCAGCAGTTCTTC.

The J gene is TRBJ2-5, the V gene TRBV5-4; TRBD2 matches at 10 bases. With 4 bases clipped from V and 5 bases from J, the junction kept 11 bases outside the gene matches. The CDR3 runs to 16 residues. From germline, CDR1 is SGHNT and CDR2 YYREEE (reference sequence). The CDR3 is CASSDTRLAGVETQYF. The CDR3 DNA reads as TGTGCCAGCAGCGACACGAGGCTAGCGGGGGTTGAGACCCAGTACTTC.

The chain is built from TRBV10-3 and TRBJ1-2, with 8 bases matching TRBD1. The germline V gene encodes CDR1 ENHRY and CDR2 SYGVKD. This CDR3 region has 13 residues. V lost 0 bases, J lost 8 bases, and 2 bases stayed unmatched. Here the CDR3 DNA reads TGTGCCATCAGTGAGTCGGACAGGGAAGGCTACACCTTC. Its translation: CAISESDREGYTF.

The chain joins TRBV7-2 to TRBJ2-6; 11 nucleotides agree with TRBD1. This CDR3 has 17 amino acids. V lost 2 bases to trimming and J lost 2 bases; unmatched junction nucleotides: 2. Germline CDR1 is SGHTA and CDR2 is FQGNSA. The CDR3 region is CASSLRGQGAGANVLTF. CDR3 nucleotide sequence: TGTGCCAGCAGCTTAAGGGGACAGGGGGCTGGGGCCAACGTCCTGACTTTC.

This chain links TRBV14 with TRBJ1-1; D ambiguous. The CDR3 runs 15 residues. The germline CDR1 and CDR2 sequences are SGHDN and FVKESK. The V gene lost 1 base and the J gene lost 1 base, with 10 bases spanning the gap. The chain's CDR3 is CASSQGYASNTEAFF. The CDR3 coding sequence is TGTGCCAGCAGCCAAGGCTACGCATCGAACACTGAAGCTTTCTTT.

The chain links TRBV5-6 to TRBJ2-3; the D gene is possibly TRBD1 (5 bases). Deletions cut 0 bases from V and 0 bases from J, with 14 bases between. This CDR3 contains 17 residues. Per the germline V gene, CDR1 is SGHDT and CDR2 is YYEEEE. The CDR3 loop reads CASSLGQLSISTDTQYF. Written as DNA, the CDR3 is TGTGCCAGCAGCTTGGGACAGCTTAGCATTAGCACAGATACGCAGTATTTT. Drawing the rest from reference TRBV5-6 and TRBJ2-3, the complete variable domain is DAGVTQSPTHLIKTRGQQVTLRCSPKSGHDTVSWYQQALGQGPQFIFQYYEEEERQRGNFPDRFSGHQFPNYSSELNVNALLLGDSALYLCASSLGQLSISTDTQYFGPGTRLTVL.

The chain combines TRBV11-2 with TRBJ2-1; tentatively, D is TRBD1 (5 bases). Trimming pared 5 bases from V and 4 bases from J, leaving 15 bases between. Germline V lookup: CDR1 SGHAT, CDR2 FQNNGV. The CDR3 is made up of 15 amino acids. The CDR3, as DNA: TGTGCCAGCAGCCTCCGCTCTGGGGCATACAATGAGCAGTTCTTC. It codes for CASSLRSGAYNEQFF.

V gene TRBV19 combines with J gene TRBJ1-5; D is possibly TRBD1 (5 bases). CDR3 length equals 15 residues. Germline CDR1 LNHDA, CDR2 SQIVND (reference sequence). V lost 6 bases to trimming and J lost 7 bases, with 19 bases between them. The CDR3 is CASRRSGQGRQPQHF. The CDR3, as DNA: TGTGCCAGTAGGCGATCCGGACAAGGGCGACAGCCCCAGCATTTT. Full variable domain (outside the CDR3, taken from reference TRBV19 and TRBJ1-5): DGGITQSPKYLFRKEGQNVTLSCEQNLNHDAMYWYRQDPGQGLRLIYYSQIVNDFQKGDIAEGYSVSREKKESFPLTVTSAQKNPTAFYLCASRRSGQGRQPQHFGDGTRLSIL.

V and J are TRBV5-6 and TRBJ1-1, with 7 bases lining up with TRBD1. Germline V gene data show CDR1 as SGHDT and CDR2 as YYEEEE. The CDR3 extends over 13 amino acids. V was pared by 4 bases and J by 5 bases, with 5 bases of the junction left unmatched. The CDR3 nucleotides are TGTGCCAGCAGCAAACAGGGGCCGACTGAAGCTTTCTTT. Protein product: CASSKQGPTEAFF.

The rearrangement joins TRBV10-1 to TRBJ2-2; D may match TRBD1 or TRBD2 (5 bases each). The V gene's germline CDR1 is WNHNN and CDR2 SYGVQD (reference sequence). V was cut by 2 bases and J by 2 bases, with 12 bases left in between. CDR3 length: 16 amino acids. CDR3 in amino acids: CASSERGTGNTGELFF. The CDR3 nucleotides read TGCGCCAGCAGTGAGCGGGGTACAGGCAACACCGGGGAGCTGTTTTTT.

The CDR3 region is CASSPLAGKNVETQYF. CDR3 coding DNA: TGTGCCAGCAGTCCACTAGCGGGGAAAAATGTGGAGACCCAGTACTTC. The V call is TRBV28, the J call TRBJ2-5; the match to TRBD2 covers 10 bases. V shed 5 bases and J 5 bases; nucleotides not matched to a gene: 11. This CDR3 region has 16 residues. Germline CDR1 reads MDHEN; CDR2 reads SYDVKM.

This sequence joins TRBV15 and TRBJ1-4; tentative D call: TRBD1 (5 bases). Trimming stripped 2 bases from V and 8 bases from J, with 12 bases between. The CDR3 sequence is 14 residues long. CDR1 and CDR2 from the germline V gene are LNHNV and YYDKDF (reference sequence). CDR3 sequence reads: CATSRQGVGEKLFF. For the CDR3, the DNA is TGTGCCACCAGCAGACAGGGTGTAGGGGAAAAACTGTTTTTT.

This clone was recorded a few times. The chain carries TRBV6-5 and TRBJ1-5; the D is unclear. Between the trimmed V and J ends, which lost 0 bases and 0 bases, there was a span of 6 bases. Germline CDR1 is MNHEY and CDR2 is SVGAGI. The CDR3 sequence is 15 residues long. The DNA for the CDR3 is TGTGCCAGCAGTTACTCGGAGTATAGCAATCAGCCCCAGCATTTT. Protein sequence: CASSYSEYSNQPQHF.

The V call is TRBV15, the J call TRBJ2-2, with 9 bases that match TRBD1. With 3 bases clipped from V and 4 bases from J, the junction kept 3 bases outside the gene matches. Germline loops: CDR1 LNHNV, CDR2 YYDKDF (reference sequence). The CDR3 has 15 amino acids. The CDR3 region is CATSRGDRATGELFF. In nucleotides, the CDR3 is TGTGCCACCAGCAGGGGGGACAGGGCCACCGGGGAGCTGTTTTTT. Supplemented by reference TRBV15 and TRBJ2-2, the full variable domain reads DAMVIQNPRYQVTQFGKPVTLSCSQTLNHNVMYWYQQKSSQAPKLLFHYYDKDFNNEADTPDNFQSRRPNTSFCFLDIRSPGLGDTAMYLCATSRGDRATGELFFGEGSRLTVL.

The chain is built from TRBV5-1 and TRBJ1-2; D gene unclear. Germline lookup yields CDR1 SGHRS and CDR2 YFSETQ. Between the trimmed V and J ends, which lost 2 bases and 6 bases, there was a span of 14 bases. CDR3 size: 14 residues. The CDR3 sequence: CASSLRGSGDGYTF. The CDR3 coding sequence is TGCGCCAGCAGCTTAAGAGGGAGTGGGGATGGCTACACCTTC.